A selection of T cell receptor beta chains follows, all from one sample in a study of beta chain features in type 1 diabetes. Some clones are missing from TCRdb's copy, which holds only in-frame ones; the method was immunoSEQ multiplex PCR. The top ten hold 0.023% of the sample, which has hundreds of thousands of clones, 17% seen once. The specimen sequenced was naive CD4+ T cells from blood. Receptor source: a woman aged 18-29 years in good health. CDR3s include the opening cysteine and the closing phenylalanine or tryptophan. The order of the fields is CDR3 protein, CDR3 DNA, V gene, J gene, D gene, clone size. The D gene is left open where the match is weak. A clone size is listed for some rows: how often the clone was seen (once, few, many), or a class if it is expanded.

cdr3_aa: CATSRGRASGVQETQYF
cdr3_nt: TGTGCCACCAGCAGAGGGAGGGCTAGCGGAGTCCAAGAGACCCAGTACTTC
v_call: TRBV15
j_call: TRBJ2-5
d_call: TRBD2
clone_size: NA

cdr3_aa: CASSLTGRDMSPKPQHF
cdr3_nt: TGTGCCAGCTCACTAACCGGCCGGGACATGAGCCCTAAGCCCCAGCATTTT
v_call: TRBV18
j_call: TRBJ1-5
d_call: NA
clone_size: NA

cdr3_aa: CAISETLLAGAQQYF
cdr3_nt: TGTGCCATCAGTGAGACTTTACTAGCGGGAGCTCAGCAGTACTTC
v_call: TRBV10-3
j_call: TRBJ2-7
d_call: TRBD2
clone_size: few

cdr3_aa: CASSLQPVATDTQYF
cdr3_nt: TGTGCCAGCAGCCTACAACCGGTTGCTACAGATACGCAGTATTTT
v_call: TRBV6-1
j_call: TRBJ2-3
d_call: NA
clone_size: few

cdr3_aa: CASSVGRGGSPYNEQFF
cdr3_nt: TGTGCCAGCAGCGTAGGGAGGGGGGGAAGCCCGTACAATGAGCAGTTCTTC
v_call: TRBV9
j_call: TRBJ2-1
d_call: NA
clone_size: NA

cdr3_aa: CASSDRAGARTDTQYF
cdr3_nt: TGTGCCAGCAGTGATAGGGCAGGGGCACGCACAGATACGCAGTATTTT
v_call: TRBV2
j_call: TRBJ2-3
d_call: NA
clone_size: NA

cdr3_aa: CSASYNEQFF
cdr3_nt: TGCAGTGCTAGCTACAATGAGCAGTTCTTC
v_call: TRBV20-1
j_call: TRBJ2-1
d_call: NA
clone_size: few

cdr3_aa: CATSPPRGGKNNEQFF
cdr3_nt: TGTGCCACCAGCCCCCCCCGGGGGGGAAAGAACAATGAGCAGTTCTTC
v_call: TRBV15
j_call: TRBJ2-1
d_call: TRBD2
clone_size: few

cdr3_aa: CASSVWQTVNEQFF
cdr3_nt: TGTGCCAGCAGCGTATGGCAGACGGTGAATGAGCAGTTCTTC
v_call: TRBV11-2
j_call: TRBJ2-1
d_call: NA
clone_size: NA

cdr3_aa: CASSSGLAGGLDTQYF
cdr3_nt: TGTGCCAGCAGCTCCGGACTAGCGGGAGGTCTAGATACGCAGTATTTT
v_call: TRBV7-2
j_call: TRBJ2-3
d_call: TRBD2
clone_size: few

cdr3_aa: CASSPRGWVAKNIQYF
cdr3_nt: TGTGCCAGCAGCCCGAGGGGATGGGTAGCCAAAAACATTCAGTACTTC
v_call: TRBV7-2
j_call: TRBJ2-4
d_call: NA
clone_size: NA

cdr3_aa: CASSEGAGGVEQFF
cdr3_nt: TGTGCCAGCAGTGAAGGCGCCGGAGGCGTAGAGCAGTTCTTC
v_call: TRBV2
j_call: TRBJ2-1
d_call: NA
clone_size: few

cdr3_aa: CASSSMRPNTEAFF
cdr3_nt: TGTGCCAGCAGTTCCATGAGGCCGAACACTGAAGCTTTCTTT
v_call: TRBV27
j_call: TRBJ1-1
d_call: NA
clone_size: NA

cdr3_aa: CAISEAWSGANEQFF
cdr3_nt: TGTGCCATCAGTGAGGCATGGTCAGGAGCAAATGAGCAGTTCTTC
v_call: TRBV10-3
j_call: TRBJ2-1
d_call: NA
clone_size: NA

cdr3_aa: CASSSPDRIQYF
cdr3_nt: TGTGCCAGCAGCTCCCCGGACAGAATTCAGTACTTC
v_call: TRBV9
j_call: TRBJ2-4
d_call: NA
clone_size: NA

cdr3_aa: CASSYGIGGAGYTF
cdr3_nt: TGTGCCAGCAGTTACGGGATAGGGGGCGCGGGCTACACCTTC
v_call: TRBV6-6
j_call: TRBJ1-2
d_call: TRBD1
clone_size: NA

cdr3_aa: CASSVGGAGNTIYF
cdr3_nt: TGTGCCAGCAGCGTAGGAGGGGCTGGAAACACCATATATTTT
v_call: TRBV9
j_call: TRBJ1-3
d_call: NA
clone_size: few

cdr3_aa: CATRGRTIDTQYF
cdr3_nt: TGTGCCACACGCGGGAGGACCATAGATACGCAGTATTTT
v_call: TRBV15
j_call: TRBJ2-3
d_call: TRBD2
clone_size: NA

cdr3_aa: CASSLRTSGSQETQYF
cdr3_nt: TGTGCCAGCAGCTTAAGGACTAGCGGGTCCCAAGAGACCCAGTACTTC
v_call: TRBV7-2
j_call: TRBJ2-5
d_call: TRBD2
clone_size: NA

cdr3_aa: CASSLPRAGAGYNEQFF
cdr3_nt: TGCGCCAGCAGCTTGCCCCGCGCGGGCGCTGGCTACAATGAGCAGTTCTTC
v_call: TRBV5-1
j_call: TRBJ2-1
d_call: NA
clone_size: NA

cdr3_aa: CASGGVRGMNTEAFF
cdr3_nt: TGTGCCAGCGGCGGCGTTAGGGGGATGAACACTGAAGCTTTCTTT
v_call: TRBV4-2
j_call: TRBJ1-1
d_call: NA
clone_size: few

cdr3_aa: CASSPQLNTEAFF
cdr3_nt: TGTGCCAGCTCACCACAGTTGAACACTGAAGCTTTCTTT
v_call: TRBV18
j_call: TRBJ1-1
d_call: NA
clone_size: few

cdr3_aa: CASSLFGRYEQYF
cdr3_nt: TGTGCCAGCAGTTTATTCGGCCGTTACGAGCAGTACTTC
v_call: TRBV27
j_call: TRBJ2-7
d_call: NA
clone_size: few

cdr3_aa: CASSQAGETQYF
cdr3_nt: TGTGCCAGCAGCCAGGCCGGGGAGACCCAGTACTTC
v_call: TRBV7-2
j_call: TRBJ2-5
d_call: NA
clone_size: few

cdr3_aa: CASSLFREQYF
cdr3_nt: TGTGCCAGCAGCTTATTTAGAGAGCAGTACTTC
v_call: TRBV7-2
j_call: TRBJ2-7
d_call: NA
clone_size: few

cdr3_aa: CASQSWPQAQETQYF
cdr3_nt: TGTGCCAGCCAGTCGTGGCCACAGGCACAAGAGACCCAGTACTTC
v_call: TRBV2
j_call: TRBJ2-5
d_call: NA
clone_size: few

cdr3_aa: CASSLQSGELFF
cdr3_nt: TGTGCCAGCAGCTTACAGTCCGGGGAGCTGTTTTTT
v_call: TRBV7-9
j_call: TRBJ2-2
d_call: NA
clone_size: NA